The 20 T cell receptor beta chains below were found in one sample sequenced in a study of blood T cells in healthy people across ages. Through a sample-barcoded 5' primer and a J-beta primer mix, a second PCR was run for about 7 to 12 cycles. MiXCR was run by TCRdb on the 5' RACE reads, yielding one entry per CDR3 protein. Among 700,000 to 850,000 distinct CDR3 sequences listed, about 34% were seen once. The sample was blood. All receptors derive from a man aged 18 to 35 in good health.

A few counts support this clonotype. V is TRBV15 and J is TRBJ1-6; possibly TRBD1 for D (6 bases). The ends were cut back, 1 base at V and 5 bases at J, with 9 bases in the middle. Germline V CDR1 and CDR2: LNHNV, YYDKDF (reference sequence). The CDR3 has 15 amino acids. Here the CDR3 DNA reads TGTGCCACCAGCAGAGCAGGGGAAAATAATTCACCCCTCCACTTT. The encoded protein is CATSRAGENNSPLHF.

This clonotype was observed at least ten times. This chain uses TRBV4-3 with TRBJ2-5; 11 bases are a match to TRBD2. Germline values: CDR1 LGHNA, CDR2 YSLEER. The CDR3 is 15 amino acids. Trimming cost V 0 bases and J 7 bases; bases outside gene matches: 4. DNA of the CDR3: TGCGCCAGCAGCCAAGAGACTAGCGGGGTAGGGACCCAGTACTTC. It specifies CASSQETSGVGTQYF.

This clonotype was seen many times. The V call is TRBV7-2, the J call TRBJ2-7; TRBD1 might be the D (6 bases). Germline V gives CDR1 SGHTA, CDR2 FQGNSA. The CDR3 is 14 amino acids. V lost 5 bases and J 5 bases, leaving 16 bases between the germline ends. The CDR3 loop reads CASSPAGVMDEQYF. CDR3 in DNA: TGTGCCAGCAGCCCAGCAGGGGTCATGGACGAGCAGTACTTC.

The J gene is TRBJ2-7, the V gene TRBV20-1, with a weak D call TRBD2 (5 bases). Germline assignment: CDR1 DFQATT and CDR2 SNEGSKA (reference sequence). This CDR3 is 13 amino acids long. Trimming left V 1 base short and J 3 bases short, with 10 bases between. DNA for the CDR3: TGCAGTGCTAGAGCGCCCGAGGGCTACGAGCAGTACTTC. Its translation is CSARAPEGYEQYF.

The V call is TRBV28, the J call TRBJ1-1; D is undetermined. This CDR3 has 15 amino acids. The ends were cut back, 1 base at V and 4 bases at J, with 13 bases in the middle. Germline CDR1 is MDHEN and CDR2 is SYDVKM. The CDR3 loop is CASSLFDGSGTEAFF. Written as DNA, the CDR3 is TGTGCCAGCAGTTTATTCGACGGTTCCGGCACTGAAGCTTTCTTT.

This clonotype occurred many times. J is TRBJ2-5 and V is TRBV7-9; D uncertain. Germline CDR1 is SEHNR and CDR2 is FQNEAQ (reference sequence). V lost 5 bases and J lost 3, with 10 bases in between. This CDR3 region has 13 residues. The CDR3 is CASSADAKETQYF. CDR3 coding DNA: TGTGCCAGCAGCGCCGATGCTAAAGAGACCCAGTACTTC. The whole variable domain, remainder taken from reference TRBV7-9 and TRBJ2-5, is DTGVSQNPRHKITKRGQNVTFRCDPISEHNRLYWYRQTLGQGPEFLTYFQNEAQLEKSRLLSDRFSAERPKGSFSTLEIQRTEQGDSAMYLCASSADAKETQYFGPGTRLLVL.

V usage is TRBV14 and J usage is TRBJ1-1; D is perhaps TRBD1 (5 bases). CDR3 length equals 14 residues. Trimming removed 0 bases from V and 7 bases from J, with 12 bases in between. Per germline, CDR1 SGHDN and CDR2 FVKESK. The CDR3 sequence is CASSQEGAVIEAFF. The CDR3 nucleotides read TGTGCCAGCAGCCAAGAAGGGGCAGTCATTGAAGCTTTCTTT.

In this sample, this clonotype turned up once. The chain recombines TRBV7-9 with TRBJ2-3, with D unclear. The CDR3 runs 12 residues. The ends were cut back, 4 bases at V and 10 bases at J, with 12 bases in the middle. The V gene's germline CDR1 is SEHNR and CDR2 FQNEAQ (reference sequence). The CDR3 DNA reads as TGTGCCAGCAGCTCGGGCCCGGCAGCGCAGTATTTT. As protein: CASSSGPAAQYF. Full variable domain (outside the CDR3, taken from reference TRBV7-9 and TRBJ2-3): DTGVSQNPRHKITKRGQNVTFRCDPISEHNRLYWYRQTLGQGPEFLTYFQNEAQLEKSRLLSDRFSAERPKGSFSTLEIQRTEQGDSAMYLCASSSGPAAQYFGPGTRLTVL.

V gene TRBV29-1 combines with J gene TRBJ2-7; 13 bases are shared with TRBD2. The CDR3 runs 15 residues. V lost 1 base and J lost 5; bases outside the gene matches: 5. Germline V lookup: CDR1 SQVTM, CDR2 ANQGSEA. The DNA of the CDR3 is TGCAGCGTTGAAGGACTAGCGGGAGGCTTGGACGAGCAGTACTTC. Translating gives CSVEGLAGGLDEQYF.

About this clonotype: A junction boundary mismatches the germline segment, possibly from a read error. V gene TRBV20-1 combines with J gene TRBJ1-1; D may be TRBD1 (5 bases). The CDR3 contains 17 residues. The germline gives CDR1 DFQATT, CDR2 SNEGSKA (reference sequence). CDR3 nucleotides: TGCGGTGCTAGAGATCTCACGTTCGGGGGGGGGTTGACTGGAGCTTTCTTT. As protein: CGARDLTFGGGLTGAFF.

J is TRBJ2-7 and V is TRBV6-5; D is perhaps TRBD1 (6 bases). The V gene lost 8 bases and the J gene lost 7 bases, with 18 bases spanning the gap. The CDR3 length is 13 residues. The germline gives CDR1 MNHEY, CDR2 SVGAGI. This CDR3 is CASQSQGMREQYF. As DNA, the CDR3 is TGTGCCAGCCAATCGCAGGGGATGAGGGAGCAGTACTTC.

This clonotype was observed many times. The chain couples TRBV10-3 to TRBJ2-5, with 8 bases identical to TRBD2. CDR1 is ENHRY and CDR2 is SYGVKD in the germline V gene. V lost 3 bases, J lost 5 bases, and 5 bases stayed unmatched. The CDR3 length is 14 residues. CDR3 sequence reads: CAISDGTRGETQYF. DNA for the CDR3: TGTGCCATCAGTGACGGGACTAGGGGGGAGACCCAGTACTTC.

The CDR3 bases are TGTGCCAGCAGCTTCCGGGACAGGGGTCTTCCCGGGGAGCTGTTTTTT. Protein: CASSFRDRGLPGELFF. The chain employs TRBV7-2 and TRBJ2-2; TRBD1 agrees at 10 bases. The CDR3 spans 16 residues. With V trimmed by 3 bases and J by 6 bases, 7 bases remained unmatched. Germline CDR1 reads SGHTA; CDR2 reads FQGNSA.

Regarding this clonotype: Given a much more abundant clone one base away, this may be a read error. This sequence joins TRBV29-1 and TRBJ2-5; a weak D match, TRBD2 (7 bases). This CDR3 comprises 15 residues. V lost 4 bases and J lost 11, with 26 bases in between. Germline V gene sequence: CDR1 SQVTM, CDR2 ANQGSEA. In DNA, the CDR3 is TGCAGCGTTGCCGAAGAGGGGGGGCCTTTAGGTGAGCAGTACTTC. Translation: CSVAEEGGPLGEQYF.

This clonotype was seen more than once but under ten times. This chain connects TRBV4-2 to TRBJ2-5, with 10 nucleotides matching TRBD2. From germline, CDR1 is LGHNA and CDR2 YNFKEQ. The CDR3 has 14 residues. Germline trimming cut 4 bases from V and 1 base from J; bases unmatched to any gene: 0. CDR3 DNA: TGTGCCAGCAGCCCTAGCGGGAGCCAAGAGACCCAGTACTTC. It is translated as CASSPSGSQETQYF.

This clonotype was detected many times. The V call is TRBV29-1, the J call TRBJ2-7, with 7 bases that match TRBD2. CDR1 and CDR2 (germline): SQVTM, ANQGSEA. The CDR3 loop spans 13 amino acids. Germline trimming cut 2 bases from V and 7 bases from J; bases unmatched to any gene: 8. This CDR3 is CSVERAGDYEQYF. CDR3 in DNA: TGCAGCGTTGAACGGGCGGGGGACTATGAGCAGTACTTC.

The V gene is TRBV9, the J gene TRBJ2-3; D possibly matches TRBD1 or TRBD2 (6 bases each). Trimming cost V 3 bases and J 2 bases, with 25 bases left between them. From germline, CDR1 is SGDLS and CDR2 YYNGEE. This CDR3 comprises 19 residues. DNA for the CDR3: TGTGCCAGCAGCGGCCGTTCGGGGGCGGGGATGGGGAACACAGATACGCAGTATTTT. It specifies CASSGRSGAGMGNTDTQYF.

This clonotype was observed a handful of times. The chain joins TRBV9 to TRBJ2-1; 8 positions agree with TRBD1. The CDR3 is made up of 16 amino acids. Trimming took 4 bases from V and 7 from J; bases not matched to a gene: 13. Germline CDR1 and CDR2: SGDLS and YYNGEE. CDR3 in DNA: TGTGCCAGCAGCCTACGACAGGGGTGGTTAGGGAATGAGCAGTTCTTC. Its protein is CASSLRQGWLGNEQFF.

The rearrangement links TRBV5-5 to TRBJ2-1, with 8 nucleotides matching TRBD2. CDR1 is SGHKS and CDR2 is YYEKEE in the germline V gene (reference sequence). This CDR3 region has 15 residues. The ends lost 3 bases at V and 3 bases at J; junction bases unmatched: 5. DNA of the CDR3: TGTGCCAGCAGCTCAGTAGCGGGGTTCTACAATGAGCAGTTCTTC. The encoded protein is CASSSVAGFYNEQFF.

For this clonotype: This sequence may be a read error, since a much larger clone differs from it by one base. The chain couples TRBV10-3 to TRBJ2-3; D tentatively reads TRBD1 or TRBD2 (6 bases each). V lost 4 bases and J lost 0, with 11 bases in between. Germline CDR1 and CDR2: ENHRY and SYGVKD. This CDR3 contains 15 residues. Here the CDR3 reads CAISAEGVSTDTQYF. The CDR3 coding sequence is TGTGCCATCAGTGCGGAGGGGGTTAGCACAGATACGCAGTATTTT.